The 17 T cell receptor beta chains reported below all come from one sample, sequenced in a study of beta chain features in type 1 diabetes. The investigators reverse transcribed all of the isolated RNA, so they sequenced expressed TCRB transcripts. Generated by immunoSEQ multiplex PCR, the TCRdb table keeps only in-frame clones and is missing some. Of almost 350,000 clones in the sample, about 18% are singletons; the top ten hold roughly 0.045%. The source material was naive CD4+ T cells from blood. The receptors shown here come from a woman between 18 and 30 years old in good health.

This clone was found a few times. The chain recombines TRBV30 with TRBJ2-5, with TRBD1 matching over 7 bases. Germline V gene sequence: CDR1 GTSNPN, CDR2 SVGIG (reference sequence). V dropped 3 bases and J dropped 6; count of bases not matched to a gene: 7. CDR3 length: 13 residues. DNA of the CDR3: TGTGCCTGGAGCCAACAGGGGACAAAGACCCAGTACTTC. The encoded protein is CAWSQQGTKTQYF.

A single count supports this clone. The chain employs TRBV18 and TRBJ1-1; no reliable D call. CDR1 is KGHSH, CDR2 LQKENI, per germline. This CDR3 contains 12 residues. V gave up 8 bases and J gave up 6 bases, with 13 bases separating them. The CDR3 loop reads CASTPGRPEAFF. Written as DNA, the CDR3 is TGTGCCAGCACCCCGGGGAGGCCTGAAGCTTTCTTT.

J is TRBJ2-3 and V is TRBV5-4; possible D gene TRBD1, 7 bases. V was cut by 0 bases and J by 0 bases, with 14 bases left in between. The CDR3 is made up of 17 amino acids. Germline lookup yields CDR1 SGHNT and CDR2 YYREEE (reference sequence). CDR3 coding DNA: TGTGCCAGCAGCTTGGAGCTGACAGGGACTAGCACAGATACGCAGTATTTT. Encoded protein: CASSLELTGTSTDTQYF.

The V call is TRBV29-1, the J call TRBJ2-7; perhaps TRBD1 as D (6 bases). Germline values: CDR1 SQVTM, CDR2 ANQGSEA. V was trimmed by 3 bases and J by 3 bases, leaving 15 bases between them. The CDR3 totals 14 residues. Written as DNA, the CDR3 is TGCAGCGTTGATCAGGGGCCTGGGAGCTACGAGCAGTACTTC. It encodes CSVDQGPGSYEQYF.

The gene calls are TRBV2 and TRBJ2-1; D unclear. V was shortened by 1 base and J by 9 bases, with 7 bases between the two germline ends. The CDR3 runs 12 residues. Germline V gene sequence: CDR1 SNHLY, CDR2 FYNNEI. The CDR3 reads CASSEVASEQFF. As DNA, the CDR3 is TGTGCCAGCAGTGAAGTGGCCAGTGAGCAGTTCTTC.

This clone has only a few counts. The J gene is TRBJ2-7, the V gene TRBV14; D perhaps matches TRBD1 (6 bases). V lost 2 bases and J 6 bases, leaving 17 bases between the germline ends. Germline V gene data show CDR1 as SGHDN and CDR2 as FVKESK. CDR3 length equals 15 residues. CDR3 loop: CASSQLGQRGGEQYF. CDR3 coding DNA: TGTGCCAGCAGCCAACTAGGACAGAGAGGGGGCGAGCAGTACTTC.

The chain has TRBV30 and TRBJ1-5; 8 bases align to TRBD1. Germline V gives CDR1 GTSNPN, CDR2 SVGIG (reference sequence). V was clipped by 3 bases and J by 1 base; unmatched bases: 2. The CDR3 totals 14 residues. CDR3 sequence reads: CAWSAGGSNQPQHF. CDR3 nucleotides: TGTGCCTGGAGCGCAGGGGGCAGCAATCAGCCCCAGCATTTT.

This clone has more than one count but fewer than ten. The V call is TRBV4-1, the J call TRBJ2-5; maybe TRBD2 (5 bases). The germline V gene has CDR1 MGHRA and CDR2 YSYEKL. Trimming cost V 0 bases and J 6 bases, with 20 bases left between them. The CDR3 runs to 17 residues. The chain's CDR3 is CASSQDTPQLAIQTQYF. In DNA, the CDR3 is TGCGCCAGCAGCCAAGATACCCCTCAGCTAGCTATCCAGACCCAGTACTTC.

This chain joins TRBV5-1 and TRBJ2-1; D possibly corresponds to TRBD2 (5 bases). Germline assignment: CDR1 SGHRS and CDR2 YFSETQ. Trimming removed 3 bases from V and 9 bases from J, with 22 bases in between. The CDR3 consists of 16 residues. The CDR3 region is CASSSPRLALGREQFF. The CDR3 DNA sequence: TGCGCCAGCAGCTCCCCACGGCTAGCTTTAGGTCGTGAGCAGTTCTTC.

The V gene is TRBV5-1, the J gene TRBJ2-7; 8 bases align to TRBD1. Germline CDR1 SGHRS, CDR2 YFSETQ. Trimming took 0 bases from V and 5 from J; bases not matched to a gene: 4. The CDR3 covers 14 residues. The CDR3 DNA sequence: TGCGCCAGCAGCTTGGAGCAGGGGGCCGACGAGCAGTACTTC. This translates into CASSLEQGADEQYF.

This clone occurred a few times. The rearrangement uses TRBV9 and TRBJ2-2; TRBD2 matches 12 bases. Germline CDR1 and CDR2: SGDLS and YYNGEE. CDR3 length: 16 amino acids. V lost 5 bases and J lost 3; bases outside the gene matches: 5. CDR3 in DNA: TGTGCCAGCAGATCCCTAGCGGGAGGGGACACCGGGGAGCTGTTTTTT. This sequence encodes CASRSLAGGDTGELFF.

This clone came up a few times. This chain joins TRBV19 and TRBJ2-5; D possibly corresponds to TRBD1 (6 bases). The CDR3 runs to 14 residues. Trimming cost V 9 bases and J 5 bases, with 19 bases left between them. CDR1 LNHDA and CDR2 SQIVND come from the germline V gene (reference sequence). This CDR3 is CASMGAEAGETQYF. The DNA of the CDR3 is TGTGCCAGCATGGGGGCGGAGGCGGGTGAGACCCAGTACTTC. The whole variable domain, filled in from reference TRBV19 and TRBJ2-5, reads DGGITQSPKYLFRKEGQNVTLSCEQNLNHDAMYWYRQDPGQGLRLIYYSQIVNDFQKGDIAEGYSVSREKKESFPLTVTSAQKNPTAFYLCASMGAEAGETQYFGPGTRLLVL.

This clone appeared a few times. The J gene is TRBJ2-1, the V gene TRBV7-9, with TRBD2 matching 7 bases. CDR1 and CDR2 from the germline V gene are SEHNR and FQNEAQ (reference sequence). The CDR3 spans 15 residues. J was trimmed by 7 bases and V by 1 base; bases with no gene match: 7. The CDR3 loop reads CASSLGASGQNEQFF. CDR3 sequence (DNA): TGTGCCAGCAGCTTAGGGGCTAGCGGTCAGAATGAGCAGTTCTTC.

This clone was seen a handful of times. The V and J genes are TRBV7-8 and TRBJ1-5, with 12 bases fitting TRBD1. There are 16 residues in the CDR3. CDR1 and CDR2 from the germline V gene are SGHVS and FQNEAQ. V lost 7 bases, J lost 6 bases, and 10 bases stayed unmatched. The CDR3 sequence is CASTRDRGQKGQPQHF. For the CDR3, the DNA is TGTGCCAGCACCCGGGACAGGGGGCAAAAAGGTCAGCCCCAGCATTTT. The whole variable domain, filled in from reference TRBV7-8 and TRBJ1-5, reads GAGVSQSPRYKVAKRGQDVALRCDPISGHVSLFWYQQALGQGPEFLTYFQNEAQLDKSGLPSDRFFAERPEGSVSTLKIQRTQQEDSAVYLCASTRDRGQKGQPQHFGDGTRLSIL.

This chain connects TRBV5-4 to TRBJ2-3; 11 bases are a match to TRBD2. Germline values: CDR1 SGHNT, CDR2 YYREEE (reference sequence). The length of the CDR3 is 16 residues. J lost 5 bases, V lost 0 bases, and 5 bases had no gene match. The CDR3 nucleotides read TGTGCCAGCAGCTTGGGACTAGCGGGACCCGAAGATACGCAGTATTTT. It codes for CASSLGLAGPEDTQYF. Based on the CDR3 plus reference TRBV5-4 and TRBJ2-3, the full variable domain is ETGVTQSPTHLIKTRGQQVTLRCSSQSGHNTVSWYQQALGQGPQFIFQYYREEENGRGNFPPRFSGLQFPNYSSELNVNALELDDSALYLCASSLGLAGPEDTQYFGPGTRLTVL.

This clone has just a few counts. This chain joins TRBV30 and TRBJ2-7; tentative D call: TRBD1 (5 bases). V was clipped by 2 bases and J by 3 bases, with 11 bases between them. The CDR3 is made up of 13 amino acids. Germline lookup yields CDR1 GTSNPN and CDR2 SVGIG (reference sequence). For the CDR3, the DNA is TGTGCCTGGAGTAACGGGCAGGGCTACGAGCAGTACTTC. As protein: CAWSNGQGYEQYF.

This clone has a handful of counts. CDR3: CASSAGQGFGSPLHF. CDR3 coding DNA: TGTGCCAGCTCAGCGGGACAGGGCTTTGGATCACCCCTCCACTTT. The chain carries TRBV18 and TRBJ1-6, with 9 bases lining up with TRBD1. The CDR3 has 15 amino acids. Trimming at V came to 5 bases and at J to 10 bases, leaving 9 bases not matched to a gene. From germline, CDR1 is KGHSH and CDR2 LQKENI.